Listed here are 16 T cell receptor beta chains from one sample, sequenced in a study of STAT5B mutations in CD4+ large granular lymphocyte leukemia. Here immunoSEQ multiplex PCR was the method, and the copy in TCRdb shows in-frame clones only, minus some. Of roughly 32,000 clones listed, 70% to 85% were seen once; the top ten hold under 2.5%. The sequencing sample was made of CD4+ T cells from blood buffy coats. Every receptor here comes from a human donor in good health.

This sequence joins TRBV6-1 and TRBJ1-4; 7 nucleotides agree with TRBD1. V gave up 5 bases and J gave up 4 bases; unmatched junction bases: 4. CDR3 size: 14 residues. Germline-derived CDR1 and CDR2 are MNHNS and SASEGT. The CDR3 DNA is TGTGCCAGCAGTCGACAGGGCCATAATGAAAAACTGTTTTTT. Its protein product is CASSRQGHNEKLFF.

This sequence joins TRBV28 and TRBJ1-2; D not certain. This CDR3 has 11 residues. V shed 4 bases and J shed 8 bases, with 8 bases lying between them. The germline CDR1 and CDR2 sequences are MDHEN and SYDVKM. CDR3 sequence: CASSSGGGYTF. The CDR3 DNA is TGTGCCAGCAGTTCGGGAGGGGGCTACACCTTC.

This clone was seen a handful of times. This rearrangement joins TRBV5-1 to TRBJ1-2, with D possibly matching TRBD1 (6 bases). The germline V gene has CDR1 SGHRS and CDR2 YFSETQ. V was cut by 4 bases and J by 8 bases, with 18 bases left in between. The CDR3 covers 14 residues. CDR3 in DNA: TGCGCCAGCAGCCCTCAAGGGGGTACACAAGGCTACACCTTC. Its translation is CASSPQGGTQGYTF.

The chain combines TRBV7-3 with TRBJ2-1, with D tentatively TRBD2 (5 bases). Germline V gives CDR1 SGHTA, CDR2 FQGTGA. V was cut by 0 bases and J by 7 bases, with 7 bases left in between. The CDR3 sequence is 13 residues long. The CDR3 DNA is TGTGCCAGCAGCTTAACTAGGGAGAATGAGCAGTTCTTC. As protein: CASSLTRENEQFF.

The chain combines TRBV6-1 with TRBJ2-2; D remains ambiguous. The CDR3 has 13 amino acids. Germline V gene lookup returns CDR1 MNHNS and CDR2 SASEGT. V dropped 4 bases and J dropped 4 bases, with 7 bases sitting between them. As DNA, the CDR3 is TGTGCCAGCAGTGGGAAGGGCACCGGGGAGCTGTTTTTT. This codes for CASSGKGTGELFF.

V usage is TRBV5-4 and J usage is TRBJ2-5, with TRBD2 as a possible D gene (6 bases). The V end was cut by 3 bases, the J end by 5 bases, with 23 bases between. Looked up from germline, CDR1 is SGHNT and CDR2 is YYREEE (reference sequence). The CDR3 is 17 residues long. DNA of the CDR3: TGTGCCAGCAGCTCCGGCGCCGGATCGGGAGTTCGGGAGACCCAGTACTTC. Translating it yields CASSSGAGSGVRETQYF.

This clone was picked up a small number of times. The chain combines TRBV9 with TRBJ1-1; D unresolved. The germline CDR1 and CDR2 sequences are SGDLS and YYNGEE. The CDR3 has 15 residues. Trimming took off 0 bases at V and 1 base at J, with 10 bases between the two ends. The CDR3 protein is CASSVGSLGNTEAFF. The CDR3, as DNA: TGTGCCAGCAGCGTAGGAAGCCTGGGGAACACTGAAGCTTTCTTT.

The chain carries TRBV5-8 and TRBJ1-1, with D perhaps matching TRBD1 (6 bases). V was shortened by 2 bases and J by 5 bases, with 13 bases between the two germline ends. The CDR3 spans 14 residues. Germline V gene lookup returns CDR1 SGHTS and CDR2 YDEGEE. CDR3 in DNA: TGTGCCAGCAGCTTCGGGCAGGGGTTGACTGAAGCTTTCTTT. This codes for CASSFGQGLTEAFF.

J is TRBJ2-7 and V is TRBV7-2; D ambiguous. The V and J ends lost 0 bases and 4 bases respectively, with 16 bases between them. Germline V CDR1 and CDR2: SGHTA, FQGNSA. This CDR3 comprises 16 residues. The CDR3 spells CASSLAGATVGYEQYF. The CDR3 DNA is TGTGCCAGCAGCTTAGCGGGTGCCACAGTAGGGTACGAGCAGTACTTC.

This clone has a single count. The chain joins TRBV6-1 to TRBJ2-3; TRBD1 agrees at 7 bases. The germline CDR1 and CDR2 sequences are MNHNS and SASEGT. This CDR3 has 17 residues. The V gene end was trimmed by 6 bases and the J gene end by 1 base; junction bases not matched to a gene: 13. The DNA for the CDR3 is TGTGCCAGCAGCGAACTACAGGGGCCCTTGGGCACAGATACGCAGTATTTT. Translation gives CASSELQGPLGTDTQYF.

This clone was recorded only once. This CDR3 is also generated by other DNA sequences in the sample. The CDR3 is CASSLAGRADTQYF. The CDR3 coding sequence is TGTGCCAGCAGCTTGGCCGGGAGGGCCGATACGCAGTATTTT. The V and J genes are TRBV5-4 and TRBJ2-3; 8 bases map to TRBD2. The CDR3 extends over 14 amino acids. Per germline, CDR1 SGHNT and CDR2 YYREEE (reference sequence). The V and J ends lost 0 bases and 6 bases, in that order; junction bases with no gene match: 3.

The chain combines TRBV2 with TRBJ2-5; 10 bases map to TRBD2. Germline CDR1 and CDR2: SNHLY and FYNNEI. The CDR3 has 16 amino acids. Germline trimming cut 5 bases from V and 8 bases from J; bases unmatched to any gene: 14. As DNA, the CDR3 is TGTGCCAGCAGTATAGCCGGGACTAGCGCCCCCGGAACCCAGTACTTC. Translation: CASSIAGTSAPGTQYF. Full variable domain (missing parts from reference TRBV2 and TRBJ2-5): EPEVTQTPSHQVTQMGQEVILRCVPISNHLYFYWYRQILGQKVEFLVSFYNNEISEKSEIFDDQFSVERPDGSNFTLKIRSTKLEDSAMYFCASSIAGTSAPGTQYFGPGTRLLVL.

The rearrangement links TRBV6-6 to TRBJ2-3; D uncertain. Germline V gene lookup returns CDR1 MNHNY and CDR2 SVGAGI (reference sequence). The ends were cut back, 4 bases at V and 6 bases at J, with 5 bases in the middle. The CDR3 runs to 11 residues. The CDR3 sequence is CASSFSDTQYF. CDR3 DNA sequence: TGTGCCAGCAGTTTCTCGGATACGCAGTATTTT.

The chain recombines TRBV5-8 with TRBJ2-7; no firm D call. There are 14 residues in the CDR3. Between the trimmed V and J ends, which lost 0 bases and 4 bases, there was a span of 11 bases. The germline CDR1 and CDR2 sequences are SGHTS and YDEGEE. This chain's CDR3 is CASSLGFWAYEQYF. The CDR3, as DNA: TGTGCCAGCAGCTTGGGGTTTTGGGCTTACGAGCAGTACTTC.

This chain joins TRBV7-8 and TRBJ2-1, with 7 bases identical to TRBD1. V was clipped by 1 base and J by 3 bases; unmatched bases: 6. This CDR3 has 16 residues. CDR1 and CDR2 from the germline V gene are SGHVS and FQNEAQ. CDR3 coding DNA: TGTGCCAGCAGCTTAGGACAGGGCAAGGGCTACAATGAGCAGTTCTTC. This codes for CASSLGQGKGYNEQFF.

The sample holds a few counts of this clone. The J gene is TRBJ1-2, the V gene TRBV5-1, with D unclear. Germline V gives CDR1 SGHRS, CDR2 YFSETQ. The germline V and J ends were trimmed by 0 bases and 0 bases, with 6 bases remaining between them. The CDR3 is made up of 14 amino acids. The CDR3 spells CASSLGDTNYGYTF. The DNA of the CDR3 is TGCGCCAGCAGCTTGGGTGACACTAACTATGGCTACACCTTC.